This passage covers 10 T cell receptor beta chains from one sample sequenced in a study of a mutant IDH1 vaccine in newly diagnosed glioma listed by TCRdb under 2021. Library method: the immunoSEQ multiplex PCR assay. TCRdb provides this immuneACCESS table in a form limited to in-frame rearrangements. Some clones are lacking; in checked studies, under half of them reflect an unresolved V gene, and why the rest are absent is not known. The sample table holds 25,000 to 40,000 clones, of which around 82% were seen once. The ten top clones hold roughly 22% of the sample. The intended sense of this specimen's time point label: week 11, during vaccination. Each vaccine dose was 300 ug of a 20-mer mutant IDH1 peptide in Montanide, given subcutaneously with topical imiquimod. Their specific antigens are unknown. The sample in question was PBMCs, obtained from a glioma patient whose treatment included an IDH1 peptide vaccine. The receptor source for this set is a man aged 25-45 years with glioma.

The chain carries TRBV9 and TRBJ1-6; TRBD1 matches 8 bases. The J segment lost 7 bases and the V segment lost 4 bases, leaving 4 bases of the junction unmatched. The germline V gene has CDR1 SGDLS and CDR2 YYNGEE. This CDR3 is built from 14 residues. CDR3 nucleotide sequence: TGTGCCAGCAGCCTGGGACAGGAGAATTCACCCCTCCACTTT. This encodes CASSLGQENSPLHF.

J is TRBJ1-2 and V is TRBV29-1; D is perhaps TRBD1 (5 bases). The V gene's germline CDR1 is SQVTM and CDR2 ANQGSEA. The CDR3 is made up of 10 amino acids. Trimming took off 7 bases at V and 6 bases at J, with 9 bases between the two ends. Here the CDR3 reads CSAMTDGYTF. The CDR3 DNA follows: TGCAGCGCCATGACAGATGGCTACACCTTC.

The rearrangement uses TRBV4-1 and TRBJ2-7; possible D gene TRBD2, 5 bases. V was cut by 1 base and J by 2 bases, with 12 bases left in between. The V gene's germline CDR1 is MGHRA and CDR2 YSYEKL. The CDR3 is 15 amino acids. In nucleotides, the CDR3 is TGCGCCAGCAGCCAAGGACACAGCGGAGCCTACGAGCAGTACTTC. Translating it yields CASSQGHSGAYEQYF.

This chain links TRBV7-9 with TRBJ2-5; TRBD1 might be the D (5 bases). This CDR3 spans 15 amino acids. V was cut by 0 bases and J by 1 base, with 9 bases left in between. In germline, CDR1 is SEHNR, CDR2 FQNEAQ (reference sequence). DNA for the CDR3: TGTGCCAGCAGCTTAGCTATCAGGGCCCAAGAGACCCAGTACTTC. It specifies CASSLAIRAQETQYF.

The gene calls are TRBV4-1 and TRBJ1-2, with D possibly being TRBD1 (6 bases). Trimming shortened V by 1 base and J by 4 bases, and 19 bases separated the two germline ends. CDR1 and CDR2 from the germline V gene are MGHRA and YSYEKL. The CDR3 runs to 17 residues. The DNA for the CDR3 is TGCGCCAGCAGCCAAGCACTGGGAGGGGGGAACGTCTATGGCTACACCTTC. Translation gives CASSQALGGGNVYGYTF.

The chain combines TRBV30 with TRBJ2-5; no clear D gene. Germline CDR1 and CDR2: GTSNPN and SVGIG (reference sequence). The CDR3 covers 13 residues. Trimming cost V 2 bases and J 0 bases, with 7 bases left between them. The DNA for the CDR3 is TGTGCCTGGAGTCCGTCAAACCAAGAGACCCAGTACTTC. Encoded protein: CAWSPSNQETQYF.

The chain carries TRBV5-6 and TRBJ2-7, with D uncertain. The CDR3 spans 16 residues. Germline CDR1 reads SGHDT; CDR2 reads YYEEEE. Deletions cut 5 bases from V and 2 bases from J, with 20 bases between. CDR3 amino acids: CASRSHRGVGTYEQYF. The CDR3 nucleotides read TGTGCCAGCAGATCCCACCGCGGCGTGGGGACCTACGAGCAGTACTTC.

This clone was observed a handful of times. The chain combines TRBV6-5 with TRBJ1-5; D gene uncertain. This CDR3 spans 14 amino acids. The V end was cut by 0 bases, the J end by 6 bases, with 9 bases between. Looked up from germline, CDR1 is MNHEY and CDR2 is SVGAGI. CDR3 sequence (DNA): TGTGCCAGCAGTTACTCCCATCTCAGTCAGCCCCAGCATTTT. This encodes CASSYSHLSQPQHF.

The chain recombines TRBV19 with TRBJ2-5; D may be TRBD1 or TRBD2 (5 bases each). This CDR3 has 15 amino acids. The V end lost 3 bases, the J end lost 1 base, and 12 bases lay between the germline ends. Germline V gene lookup returns CDR1 LNHDA and CDR2 SQIVND (reference sequence). CDR3 residues: CASSILPGSQETQYF. CDR3 nucleotide sequence: TGTGCCAGTAGTATTCTGCCAGGGAGCCAAGAGACCCAGTACTTC.

The rearrangement links TRBV4-3 to TRBJ2-2; D gene ambiguous. CDR3 length equals 18 residues. Germline lookup yields CDR1 LGHNA and CDR2 YSLEER. V lost 3 bases to trimming and J lost 4 bases, with 21 bases between them. The CDR3 region has the DNA TGCGCCAGCAGCCACAGATCCCCGCATCTGGGGTTCACCGGGGAGCTGTTTTTT. Amino acid sequence: CASSHRSPHLGFTGELFF.